This is a list of T cell receptor beta chains from one sample in a study of blood T cell repertoires in COVID-19. Here immunoSEQ multiplex PCR was the method, and the copy in TCRdb shows in-frame clones only, minus some. Of tens of thousands of clones detected, more than 60% appear once; the ten largest clones hold roughly a fifth. Sequenced sample: peripheral blood. The receptors here all came from a man aged 55 to 70 with acute or convalescent COVID-19. CDR3s include the opening cysteine and the closing phenylalanine or tryptophan. D genes are given only for firm matches. The size entry is marked missing in some rows and otherwise reads once, few, many or a size class.

NA,NA,TRBV9,CASSVAPAGGGNTIYF
NA,NA,TRBV2,CASNRNSGNTIYF
NA,NA,TRBV19,CASSISGGSTDTQYF
NA,NA,TRBV7-9,CASSPRTAEAFF
NA,NA,TRBV3-1/TRBV3-2,CASSKESGNTGELFF
NA,NA,TRBV24-1,CATSDLRPGQTDTQYF
NA,TRBD1,TRBV11-3,CASSLRGQGAHTQYF
once,NA,TRBV5-5,CASSPSYREGRTDTQYF
NA,NA,TRBV5-1,CASSLADRPYGYTF
NA,NA,TRBV19,CASSIGLRDYEKLFF
NA,NA,TRBV24-1,CATSDRGWTEAFF
NA,NA,TRBV10-3,CAISEFGAASGANVLTF
NA,NA,TRBV5-1,CASSPSRIPWNGLNEVEQFF
NA,TRBD1,TRBV7-8,CASSRDSSDTQYF
NA,TRBD1,TRBV23-1,CASSRTSQWGQGKYEQYF
many,TRBD1,TRBV6-2/TRBV6-3,CASSSMTGGYATNEKLFF
NA,NA,TRBV7-9,CASSLSGGTFQPQHF
many,TRBD1,TRBV5-1,CASRYGQVEWGYTF
NA,TRBD1,TRBV19,CASSPGQGGFGETQYF
NA,TRBD1,TRBV28,CASSSDRVAEEQYF
NA,NA,TRBV3-1/TRBV3-2,CASSQDGGGTEAFF
NA,TRBD2,TRBV7-6,CASSPGLVPSYEQYF
NA,NA,TRBV7-9,CASSLGTAKKLFF
few,TRBD2,TRBV6-6,CASSYDTGGRTGELFF
NA,NA,TRBV28,CASSFREQETQYF
NA,NA,TRBV11-2,CASSLDRQGLQQFF
few,NA,TRBV2,CASLAGAIIGEQYF
NA,TRBD1,TRBV24-1,CATSDLESQGVPTDTQYF
few,NA,TRBV7-7,CASSLGSTFGETQYF
NA,NA,TRBV11-3,CASSLAYGGTGELFF
NA,TRBD2,TRBV6-5,CASRPFDGRDTQYF
once,NA,TRBV6-5,CASSSTGTNYGYTF
NA,NA,TRBV7-2,CASSISGQYGYTF
NA,TRBD1,TRBV7-2,CASSPSGTVSYGYTF
NA,NA,TRBV7-2,CASSLGQFNQPQHF
NA,TRBD2,TRBV12-5,CASGLVLAGEGKETQYF
NA,TRBD1,TRBV5-4,CASHSPGQGANEQFF
few,TRBD2,TRBV24-1,CATSGLADTGELFF
NA,TRBD1,TRBV7-9,CASSLVFGQGAPETQYF
NA,TRBD1,TRBV7-9,CASSPPGQGREKLFF
few,NA,TRBV21-1,CASSKVTTSHSYEQYF
NA,TRBD1,TRBV2,CASNAGGSGNTIYF
NA,NA,TRBV5-1,CASSWLGSADTGELFF
NA,NA,TRBV3-1/TRBV3-2,CASSQVGTGPGETQYF
few,NA,TRBV7-9,CASSSDRAGRDTEAFF
NA,NA,TRBV7-2,CASSSSGSAGELFF
NA,TRBD2,TRBV19,CASSLLADAGELFF
NA,TRBD1,TRBV2,CASRMRQGHNQPQHF
NA,NA,TRBV18,CASSPPITGGNTQYF
NA,TRBD1,TRBV28,CASRKQGENGYTF
NA,NA,TRBV13,CASSWESSYNSPLHF
NA,NA,TRBV7-8,CASSLVSARGTSLSPLHF
NA,TRBD2,TRBV5-1,CASSLGSGIAGEQFF
NA,NA,TRBV27,CASSIDNQETQYF
once,NA,TRBV2,CASSLKGAGNTIYF
many,NA,TRBV13,CASKRAEISYNEQFF
NA,NA,TRBV19,CATLPGTRPEDTEAFF